The 4 T cell receptor beta chains presented below share a single source sample, sequenced in a study of shared clonotypes between healthy human individuals. Positively selected for CCR7, the CD45RO-negative cells used as naive CD8 cells excluded terminally differentiated effector memory CD45RA+ cells. TCRdb's table, derived via immunoSEQ multiplex PCR, lists solely in-frame clones and lacks some. The sample carries about 2.2 million clones, 90% to 95% recorded once. Sequencing was performed on naive CD8+ T cells from PBMCs. Every receptor here comes from a man aged 18 to 29 in good health. Some clones in this sample may be carry-over from other donors' samples.

This chain links TRBV5-8 with TRBJ2-7, with a possible D match to TRBD1 (6 bases). Looked up from germline, CDR1 is SGHTS and CDR2 is YDEGEE. CDR3 length: 15 residues. V was cut by 0 bases and J by 4 bases, with 14 bases left in between. CDR3 nucleotide sequence: TGTGCCAGCAGCTTGGAATCAGGGGTAAGGTACGAGCAGTACTTC. Protein sequence: CASSLESGVRYEQYF.

This clone was detected only once. The V and J genes are TRBV28 and TRBJ2-1, with a tentative D call TRBD2 (6 bases). From germline, CDR1 is MDHEN and CDR2 SYDVKM. This CDR3 spans 16 amino acids. Trimming stripped 5 bases from V and 7 bases from J, with 21 bases between. Here the CDR3 reads CASSRPRLEGANEQFF. In DNA form, the CDR3 reads TGTGCCAGCAGTCGCCCCCGACTAGAAGGGGCGAATGAGCAGTTCTTC.

Notes on this clone: At the DNA level, this CDR3 is encoded by other sequences in the same sample as well. This rearrangement joins TRBV6-5 to TRBJ2-7; possibly TRBD2 for D (6 bases). Germline-derived CDR1 and CDR2 are MNHEY and SVGAGI. The ends were cut back, 4 bases at V and 0 bases at J, with 10 bases in the middle. This CDR3 spans 14 amino acids. The DNA for the CDR3 is TGTGCCAGCAGTTCATCCGGGAGCTCCTACGAGCAGTACTTC. Translation gives CASSSSGSSYEQYF.

J is TRBJ2-3 and V is TRBV9; D might be TRBD1 (5 bases). V lost 2 bases and J 2 bases, leaving 18 bases between the germline ends. The CDR3 runs to 17 residues. Germline V lookup: CDR1 SGDLS, CDR2 YYNGEE. CDR3 amino acids: CASSVGGAGRYTDTQYF. CDR3 DNA sequence: TGTGCCAGCAGCGTCGGTGGGGCAGGGCGTTACACAGATACGCAGTATTTT. The variable domain in full, with the rest retrieved from reference TRBV9 and TRBJ2-3, is DSGVTQTPKHLITATGQRVTLRCSPRSGDLSVYWYQQSLDQGLQFLIQYYNGEERAKGNILERFSAQQFPDLHSELNLSSLELGDSALYFCASSVGGAGRYTDTQYFGPGTRLTVL.